The 7 T cell receptor beta chains listed next were all sequenced from one sample in a study of shared clonotypes between healthy human individuals. The data were produced by immunoSEQ multiplex PCR, yet TCRdb's version contains in-frame clones alone and is incomplete. The sample has hundreds of thousands of clones, about two thirds seen once; the top ten hold approximately 1.8%. The sequenced material came from memory CD4+ T cells sorted from blood. Subset of the sample: CD45RA-negative fraction. The origin of the receptors is a woman in her twenties or thirties in good health.

This clone showed up just a few times. The V and J genes are TRBV2 and TRBJ2-3, with TRBD1 matching 10 bases. V was pared by 7 bases and J by 5 bases, with 3 bases of the junction left unmatched. CDR1 SNHLY and CDR2 FYNNEI come from the germline V gene. CDR3 length equals 13 residues. CDR3 region: CASTGQGVDTQYF. The CDR3 coding sequence is TGTGCCAGCACAGGACAGGGGGTAGATACGCAGTATTTT.

The rearrangement uses TRBV30 and TRBJ1-1; the match to TRBD1 covers 8 bases. Germline V gene sequence: CDR1 GTSNPN, CDR2 SVGIG (reference sequence). CDR3 length equals 14 residues. After removal of 4 bases from V and 0 bases from J, the junction contained 4 bases not matched to a gene. The CDR3 protein is CAWTSDRVNTEAFF. The CDR3, as DNA: TGTGCCTGGACTTCGGACAGGGTGAACACTGAAGCTTTCTTT.

This clone was observed a handful of times. CDR3: CASSSTAYEQYF. The CDR3 DNA is TGTGCCAGCAGCTCGACAGCCTACGAGCAGTACTTC. This chain joins TRBV11-2 and TRBJ2-7; possible D gene TRBD1, 5 bases. Trimming removed 4 bases at V and 2 bases at J, with 6 bases between. The CDR3 consists of 12 residues. Per the germline V gene, CDR1 is SGHAT and CDR2 is FQNNGV. Combining the CDR3 with reference TRBV11-2 and TRBJ2-7 gives the whole variable domain EAGVAQSPRYKIIEKRQSVAFWCNPISGHATLYWYQQILGQGPKLLIQFQNNGVVDDSQLPKDRFSAERLKGVDSTLKIQPAKLEDSAVYLCASSSTAYEQYFGPGTRLTVT.

The rearrangement joins TRBV4-1 to TRBJ2-7; tentatively, D is TRBD1 (6 bases). CDR1 is MGHRA and CDR2 is YSYEKL in the germline V gene. V dropped 0 bases and J dropped 3 bases, with 12 bases sitting between them. CDR3 length: 15 residues. The CDR3 DNA follows: TGCGCCAGCAGCCAAGACCGGGGCAGGGGCTACGAGCAGTACTTC. It is translated as CASSQDRGRGYEQYF.

This clone was counted a single time. This chain uses TRBV5-1 with TRBJ2-3, with D possibly TRBD2 on 5 matching bases. The CDR3 is 14 residues long. From germline, CDR1 is SGHRS and CDR2 YFSETQ. V lost 0 bases to trimming and J lost 1 base, with 6 bases between them. CDR3 DNA: TGCGCCAGCAGCTTGGATAGCGGCACAGATACGCAGTATTTT. Translation gives CASSLDSGTDTQYF.

This clone was recorded a few times. The V and J genes are TRBV11-2 and TRBJ1-1; a possible D gene is TRBD1 (5 bases). The V end lost 2 bases, the J end lost 2 bases, and 15 bases lay between the germline ends. The CDR3 spans 16 residues. Germline V CDR1 and CDR2: SGHAT, FQNNGV. CDR3 DNA sequence: TGTGCCAGCAGCTTAATGTCAGGGCAATTTAACACTGAAGCTTTCTTT. Its protein product is CASSLMSGQFNTEAFF.

V and J are TRBV6-1 and TRBJ2-7; D is unresolved. V lost 2 bases to trimming and J lost 5 bases, with 10 bases between them. Germline V gene lookup returns CDR1 MNHNS and CDR2 SASEGT. The CDR3 loop spans 13 amino acids. The CDR3: CASSELVVHEQYF. The CDR3 nucleotides are TGTGCCAGCAGTGAATTAGTAGTACACGAGCAGTACTTC.